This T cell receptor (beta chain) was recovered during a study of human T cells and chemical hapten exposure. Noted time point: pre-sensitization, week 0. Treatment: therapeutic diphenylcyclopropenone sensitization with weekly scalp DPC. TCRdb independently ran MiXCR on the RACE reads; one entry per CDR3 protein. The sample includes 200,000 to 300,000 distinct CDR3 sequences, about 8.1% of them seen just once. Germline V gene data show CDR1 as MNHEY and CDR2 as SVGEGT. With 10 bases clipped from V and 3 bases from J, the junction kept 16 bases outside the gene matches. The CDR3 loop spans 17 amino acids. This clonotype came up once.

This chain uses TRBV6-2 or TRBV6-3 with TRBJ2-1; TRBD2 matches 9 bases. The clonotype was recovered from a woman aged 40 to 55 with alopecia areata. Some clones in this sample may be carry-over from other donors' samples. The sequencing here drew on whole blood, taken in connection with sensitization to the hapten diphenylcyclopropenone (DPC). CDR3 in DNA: TGTGCCAACAGGAAAGCAAGGCGGGAGGGGATCTACAATGAGCAGTTCTTC. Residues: CANRKARREGIYNEQFF.